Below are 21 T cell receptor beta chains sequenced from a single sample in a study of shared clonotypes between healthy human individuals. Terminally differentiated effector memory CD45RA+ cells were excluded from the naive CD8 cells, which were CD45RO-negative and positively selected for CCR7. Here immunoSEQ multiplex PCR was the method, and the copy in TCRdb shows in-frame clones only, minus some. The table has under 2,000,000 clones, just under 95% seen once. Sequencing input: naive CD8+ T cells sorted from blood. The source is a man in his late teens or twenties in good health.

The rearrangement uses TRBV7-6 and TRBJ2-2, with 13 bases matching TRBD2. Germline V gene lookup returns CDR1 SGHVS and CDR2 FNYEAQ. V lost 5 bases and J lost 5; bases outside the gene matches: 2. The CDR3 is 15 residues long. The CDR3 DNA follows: TGTGCCAGCAGCCCGACTAGCGGGGGGACCGGGGAGCTGTTTTTT. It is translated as CASSPTSGGTGELFF.

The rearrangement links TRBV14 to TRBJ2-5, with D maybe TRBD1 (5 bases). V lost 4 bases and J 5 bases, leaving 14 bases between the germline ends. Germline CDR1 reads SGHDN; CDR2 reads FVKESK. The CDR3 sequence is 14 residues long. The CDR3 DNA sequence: TGTGCCAGCAGCCCCTGGACAATGGGGGAGACCCAGTACTTC. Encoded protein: CASSPWTMGETQYF.

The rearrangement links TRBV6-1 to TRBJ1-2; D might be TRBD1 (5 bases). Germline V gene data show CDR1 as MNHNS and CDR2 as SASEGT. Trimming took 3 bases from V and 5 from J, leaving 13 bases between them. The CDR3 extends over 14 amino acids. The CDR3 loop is CASSETAGGYGYTF. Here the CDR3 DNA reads TGTGCCAGCAGTGAGACAGCGGGCGGTTATGGCTACACCTTC.

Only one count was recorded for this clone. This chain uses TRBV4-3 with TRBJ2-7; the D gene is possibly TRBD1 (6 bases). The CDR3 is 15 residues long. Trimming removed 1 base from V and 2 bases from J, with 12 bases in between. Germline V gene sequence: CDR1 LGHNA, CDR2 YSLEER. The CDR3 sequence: CASSQVYRVAYEQYF. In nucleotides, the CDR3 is TGCGCCAGCAGCCAAGTGTACAGGGTCGCCTACGAGCAGTACTTC.

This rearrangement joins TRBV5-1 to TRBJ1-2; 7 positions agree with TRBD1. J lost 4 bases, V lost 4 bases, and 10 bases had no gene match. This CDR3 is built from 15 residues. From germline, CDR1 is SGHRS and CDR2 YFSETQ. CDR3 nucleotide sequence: TGCGCCAGCAGCCCTAAGGAGACAGGGATCTATGGCTACACCTTC. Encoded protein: CASSPKETGIYGYTF.

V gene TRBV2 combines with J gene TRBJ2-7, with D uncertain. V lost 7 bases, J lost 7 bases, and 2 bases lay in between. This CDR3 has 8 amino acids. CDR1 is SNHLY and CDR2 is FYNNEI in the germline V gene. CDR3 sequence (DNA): TGTGCCAGCAATGAGCAGTACTTC. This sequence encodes CASNEQYF. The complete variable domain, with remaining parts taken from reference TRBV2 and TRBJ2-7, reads EPEVTQTPSHQVTQMGQEVILRCVPISNHLYFYWYRQILGQKVEFLVSFYNNEISEKSEIFDDQFSVERPDGSNFTLKIRSTKLEDSAMYFCASNEQYFGPGTRLTVT.

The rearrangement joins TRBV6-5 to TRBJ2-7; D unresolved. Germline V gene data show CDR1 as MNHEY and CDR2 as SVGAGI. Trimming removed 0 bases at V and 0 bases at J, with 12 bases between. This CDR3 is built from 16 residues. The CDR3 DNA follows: TGTGCCAGCAGTTACTCGGTTCCCGTAGGCTCCTACGAGCAGTACTTC. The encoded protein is CASSYSVPVGSYEQYF.

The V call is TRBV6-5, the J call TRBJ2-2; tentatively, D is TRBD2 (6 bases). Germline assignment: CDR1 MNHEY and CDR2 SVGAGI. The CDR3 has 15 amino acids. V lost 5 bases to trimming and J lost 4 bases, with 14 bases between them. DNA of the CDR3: TGTGCCAGCAGTCCCCCGGCGGGACCCACCGGGGAGCTGTTTTTT. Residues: CASSPPAGPTGELFF.

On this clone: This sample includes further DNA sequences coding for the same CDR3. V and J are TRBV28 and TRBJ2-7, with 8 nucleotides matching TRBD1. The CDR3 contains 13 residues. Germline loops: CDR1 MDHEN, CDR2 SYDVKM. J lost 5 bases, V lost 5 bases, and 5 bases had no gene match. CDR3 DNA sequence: TGTGCCAGCAGTAGCGGACAGGGCCACGAGCAGTACTTC. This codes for CASSSGQGHEQYF.

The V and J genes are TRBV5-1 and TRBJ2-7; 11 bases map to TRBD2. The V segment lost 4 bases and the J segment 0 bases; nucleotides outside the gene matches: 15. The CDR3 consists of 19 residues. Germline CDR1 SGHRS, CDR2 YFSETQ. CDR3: CASSRLAGGSVPSSYEQYF. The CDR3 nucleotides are TGCGCCAGCAGCAGATTAGCGGGAGGGTCTGTTCCGAGCTCCTACGAGCAGTACTTC.

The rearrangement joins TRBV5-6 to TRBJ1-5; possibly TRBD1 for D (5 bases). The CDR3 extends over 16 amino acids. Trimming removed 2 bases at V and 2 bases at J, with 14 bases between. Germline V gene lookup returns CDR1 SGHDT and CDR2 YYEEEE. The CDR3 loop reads CASSLTRGVGNQPQHF. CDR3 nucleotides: TGTGCCAGCAGCTTAACTAGGGGAGTCGGCAATCAGCCCCAGCATTTT.

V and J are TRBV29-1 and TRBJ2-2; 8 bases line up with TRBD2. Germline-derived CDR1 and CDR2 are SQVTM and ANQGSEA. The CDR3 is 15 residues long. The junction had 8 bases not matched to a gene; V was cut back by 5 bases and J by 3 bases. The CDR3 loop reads CSVSLAGHYTGELFF. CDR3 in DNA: TGCAGCGTTTCTCTAGCGGGTCATTACACCGGGGAGCTGTTTTTT.

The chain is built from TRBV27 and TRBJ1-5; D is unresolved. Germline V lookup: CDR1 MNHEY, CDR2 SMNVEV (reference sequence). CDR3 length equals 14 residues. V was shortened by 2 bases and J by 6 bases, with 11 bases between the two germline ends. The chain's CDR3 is CASSLRSSSQPQHF. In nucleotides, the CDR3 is TGTGCCAGCAGTTTACGGTCTTCGAGTCAGCCCCAGCATTTT.

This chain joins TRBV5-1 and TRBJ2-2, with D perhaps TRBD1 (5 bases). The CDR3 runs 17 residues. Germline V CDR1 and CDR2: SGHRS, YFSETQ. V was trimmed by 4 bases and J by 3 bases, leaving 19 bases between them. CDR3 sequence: CASSTMKGLVDTGELFF. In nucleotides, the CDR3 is TGCGCCAGCAGCACAATGAAGGGGTTGGTCGACACCGGGGAGCTGTTTTTT. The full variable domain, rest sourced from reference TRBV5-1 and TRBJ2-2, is KAGVTQTPRYLIKTRGQQVTLSCSPISGHRSVSWYQQTPGQGLQFLFEYFSETQRNKGNFPGRFSGRQFSNSRSEMNVSTLELGDSALYLCASSTMKGLVDTGELFFGEGSRLTVL.

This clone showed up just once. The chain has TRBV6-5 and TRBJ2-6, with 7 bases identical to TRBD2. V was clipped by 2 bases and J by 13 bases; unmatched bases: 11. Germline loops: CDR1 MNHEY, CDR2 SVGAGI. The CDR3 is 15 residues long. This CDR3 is CASSYLAGSGGVLTF. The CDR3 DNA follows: TGTGCCAGCAGTTACCTCGCAGGGTCGGGAGGTGTCCTGACTTTC.

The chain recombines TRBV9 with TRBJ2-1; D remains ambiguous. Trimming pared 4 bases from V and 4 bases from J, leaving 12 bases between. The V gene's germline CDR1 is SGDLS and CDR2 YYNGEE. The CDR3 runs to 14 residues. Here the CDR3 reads CASSPQALYNEQFF. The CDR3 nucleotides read TGTGCCAGCAGCCCCCAGGCCTTATACAATGAGCAGTTCTTC.

The CDR3: CASSQDIWEQNTGELFF. CDR3 nucleotides: TGCGCCAGCAGCCAAGATATCTGGGAACAGAACACCGGGGAGCTGTTTTTT. This chain links TRBV4-3 with TRBJ2-2; D gene ambiguous. Trimming stripped 0 bases from V and 1 base from J, with 12 bases between. Germline-derived CDR1 and CDR2 are LGHNA and YSLEER. This CDR3 is built from 17 residues.

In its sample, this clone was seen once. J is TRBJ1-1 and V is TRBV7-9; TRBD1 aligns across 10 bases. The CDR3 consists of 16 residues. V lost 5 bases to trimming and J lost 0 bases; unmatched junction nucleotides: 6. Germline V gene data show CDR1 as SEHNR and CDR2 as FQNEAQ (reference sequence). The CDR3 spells CASSPRTGGLNTEAFF. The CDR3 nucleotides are TGTGCCAGCAGCCCTAGGACAGGGGGTTTGAACACTGAAGCTTTCTTT.

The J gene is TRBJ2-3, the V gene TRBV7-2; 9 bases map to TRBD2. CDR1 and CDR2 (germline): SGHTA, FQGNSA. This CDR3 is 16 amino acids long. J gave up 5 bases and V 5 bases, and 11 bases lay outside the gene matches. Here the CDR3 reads CASSSGVAGAGDTQYF. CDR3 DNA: TGTGCCAGCAGCAGCGGGGTAGCGGGAGCGGGAGATACGCAGTATTTT.

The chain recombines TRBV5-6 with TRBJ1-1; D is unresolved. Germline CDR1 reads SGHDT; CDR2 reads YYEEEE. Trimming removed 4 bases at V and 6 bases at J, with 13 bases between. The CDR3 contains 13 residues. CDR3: CASSLKHLPEAFF. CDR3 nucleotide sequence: TGTGCCAGCAGCCTCAAACACCTACCTGAAGCTTTCTTT.

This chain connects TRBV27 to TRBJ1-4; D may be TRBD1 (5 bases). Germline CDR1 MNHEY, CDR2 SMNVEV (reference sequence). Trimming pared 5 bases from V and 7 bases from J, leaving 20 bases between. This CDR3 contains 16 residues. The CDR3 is CASSPGPTEGSEKLFF. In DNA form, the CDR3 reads TGTGCCAGCAGTCCCGGGCCGACAGAGGGTAGTGAAAAACTGTTTTTT.